Following are 25 T cell receptor beta chains from one sample sequenced in a study of T cell responses to AZD1222 COVID-19 vaccine. The table came from immunoSEQ multiplex PCR; TCRdb's copy has only in-frame clones and leaves some out. The repertoire holds 150,000 to 200,000 clones, with around 85% as singletons. Source: peripheral blood, taken 28 days after the second AZD1222 dose. These TCRs come from an adult who received the AZD1222 COVID-19 vaccine.

V gene TRBV19 combines with J gene TRBJ1-6, with D possibly being TRBD1 (6 bases). Germline CDR1 LNHDA, CDR2 SQIVND (reference sequence). The germline V and J ends were trimmed by 6 bases and 10 bases, with 22 bases remaining between them. This CDR3 has 16 amino acids. This chain's CDR3 is CASSIFTGRMGSPLHF. The CDR3 DNA sequence: TGTGCCAGTAGCATTTTCACAGGGAGGATGGGCTCACCCCTCCACTTT.

The rearrangement joins TRBV4-1 to TRBJ1-2; no clear D gene. V was clipped by 0 bases and J by 0 bases, with 8 bases between them. The germline gives CDR1 MGHRA, CDR2 YSYEKL. The CDR3 spans 15 residues. CDR3 DNA sequence: TGCGCCAGCAGCCAAGATCCCTCGTCTAACTATGGCTACACCTTC. Its protein is CASSQDPSSNYGYTF.

This clone was seen only once. This chain connects TRBV3-1 (or the pseudogene TRBV3-2) to TRBJ2-7, with D uncertain. Trimming took off 3 bases at V and 6 bases at J, with 15 bases between the two ends. Germline CDR1 is LGHDT and CDR2 is YNNKEL (reference sequence). The CDR3 covers 14 residues. The CDR3 loop reads CASSQGHLVREQYF. CDR3 nucleotide sequence: TGTGCCAGCAGCCAGGGCCATTTAGTACGCGAGCAGTACTTC.

This sequence joins TRBV7-7 and TRBJ2-2, with 11 bases lining up with TRBD2. CDR1 and CDR2 (germline): SSHAT, FNYEAQ (reference sequence). The CDR3 consists of 16 residues. The V gene end was trimmed by 1 base and the J gene end by 5 bases; junction bases not matched to a gene: 3. The DNA of the CDR3 is TGTGCCAGCAGCTTAGGACTAGCGGGGAGTACCGGGGAGCTGTTTTTT. Translated: CASSLGLAGSTGELFF.

This rearrangement joins TRBV3-1 (or the pseudogene TRBV3-2) to TRBJ1-5, with D maybe TRBD1 (5 bases). The ends were cut back, 5 bases at V and 0 bases at J, with 17 bases in the middle. The CDR3 consists of 17 residues. Germline V gene data show CDR1 as LGHDT and CDR2 as YNNKEL (reference sequence). CDR3 residues: CASSSSSDRDSNQPQHF. The CDR3 DNA is TGTGCCAGCAGCTCATCCTCCGACAGAGATAGCAATCAGCCCCAGCATTTT.

This chain joins TRBV5-1 and TRBJ2-7; 12 bases map to TRBD2. This CDR3 comprises 15 residues. V shed 3 bases, J shed 3 bases, and the junction held 4 bases outside the gene matches. Per germline, CDR1 SGHRS and CDR2 YFSETQ. DNA for the CDR3: TGCGCCAGCAGCTCATCGACTAGCGGGGGCTACGAGCAGTACTTC. This sequence encodes CASSSSTSGGYEQYF.

This rearrangement joins TRBV27 to TRBJ2-1, with D tentatively TRBD2 (5 bases). Trimming shortened V by 7 bases and J by 3 bases, and 19 bases separated the two germline ends. The germline V gene has CDR1 MNHEY and CDR2 SMNVEV (reference sequence). The length of the CDR3 is 16 residues. The DNA for the CDR3 is TGTGCCAGCACCCCCGGCGTCGAGGGTCACTACAATGAGCAGTTCTTC. This translates into CASTPGVEGHYNEQFF.

The chain employs TRBV20-1 and TRBJ2-5; D remains ambiguous. V was trimmed by 3 bases and J by 4 bases, leaving 6 bases between them. In germline, CDR1 is DFQATT, CDR2 SNEGSKA (reference sequence). This CDR3 spans 11 amino acids. This CDR3 reads CSASYVETQYF. DNA of the CDR3: TGCAGTGCTAGCTACGTAGAGACCCAGTACTTC.

The rearrangement joins TRBV27 to TRBJ1-6; maybe TRBD1 (5 bases). Trimming left V 2 bases short and J 4 bases short, with 18 bases between. The CDR3 is 18 amino acids. Germline V gene sequence: CDR1 MNHEY, CDR2 SMNVEV (reference sequence). CDR3 sequence (DNA): TGTGCCAGCAGTTTACGTGAGTCAAGGGGCTTTTATAATTCACCCCTCCACTTT. This sequence encodes CASSLRESRGFYNSPLHF.

The chain uses TRBV5-8 and TRBJ1-1, with no clear D. Deletions cut 3 bases from V and 2 bases from J, with 23 bases between. CDR3 size: 18 residues. Germline CDR1 SGHTS, CDR2 YDEGEE. The CDR3 protein is CASSSVTTRVVDNTEAFF. CDR3 sequence (DNA): TGTGCCAGCAGCTCTGTAACAACCCGGGTGGTAGACAACACTGAAGCTTTCTTT.

The rearrangement links TRBV7-2 to TRBJ2-7; D is perhaps TRBD2 (5 bases). The CDR3 contains 14 residues. The V gene's germline CDR1 is SGHTA and CDR2 FQGNSA. With 3 bases removed from V and 3 bases from J, the gap between germline ends came to 12 bases. CDR3 sequence: CASSFYGELYEQYF. CDR3 nucleotides: TGTGCCAGCAGCTTCTACGGGGAACTCTACGAGCAGTACTTC.

V is TRBV12-5 and J is TRBJ2-3, with D tentatively TRBD1 or TRBD2 (6 bases each). Germline CDR1 is LGHNT and CDR2 is FRNRAP. CDR3 length: 14 amino acids. V was shortened by 9 bases and J by 0 bases, with 13 bases between the two germline ends. The CDR3 region has the DNA TGTGCTAGCGGCTGGGGGGCTAGCACAGATACGCAGTATTTT. The encoded protein is CASGWGASTDTQYF.

The genes are TRBV18 and TRBJ1-1, with a weak D call TRBD1 (5 bases). Germline assignment: CDR1 KGHSH and CDR2 LQKENI. There are 15 residues in the CDR3. The germline V and J ends were trimmed by 3 bases and 0 bases, with 11 bases remaining between them. The CDR3 region is CASSPTGALNTEAFF. The DNA of the CDR3 is TGTGCCAGCTCACCCACCGGGGCTTTGAACACTGAAGCTTTCTTT. Combining the CDR3 with reference TRBV18 and TRBJ1-1 gives the whole variable domain NAGVMQNPRHLVRRRGQEARLRCSPMKGHSHVYWYRQLPEEGLKFMVYLQKENIIDESGMPKERFSAEFPKEGPSILRIQQVVRGDSAAYFCASSPTGALNTEAFFGQGTRLTVV.

J is TRBJ1-1 and V is TRBV5-1; no definite D call. The germline V gene has CDR1 SGHRS and CDR2 YFSETQ. This CDR3 region has 13 residues. The V and J ends lost 0 bases and 0 bases respectively, with 3 bases between them. As DNA, the CDR3 is TGCGCCAGCAGCTTGGAAATGAACACTGAAGCTTTCTTT. Amino acids: CASSLEMNTEAFF.

The chain is built from TRBV6-5 and TRBJ1-1, with 9 bases identical to TRBD1. Trimming removed 5 bases from V and 8 bases from J; junction bases left unmatched: 3. The CDR3 length is 12 residues. Germline V CDR1 and CDR2: MNHEY, SVGAGI. The CDR3 DNA reads TGTGCCAGCAGTCACGGACAGGGGGAAGCTTTCTTT. Its translation: CASSHGQGEAFF.

The chain recombines TRBV4-1 with TRBJ2-3; D unclear. The CDR3 is 16 residues long. The V end lost 3 bases, the J end lost 0 bases, and 13 bases lay between the germline ends. The V gene's germline CDR1 is MGHRA and CDR2 YSYEKL. CDR3 DNA sequence: TGCGCCAGCAGCCAGCGCATAAGTCCTAGCACAGATACGCAGTATTTT. This sequence encodes CASSQRISPSTDTQYF.

This clone was counted once. V usage is TRBV7-2 and J usage is TRBJ2-5; possibly TRBD2 for D (5 bases). V lost 1 base, J lost 5 bases, and 11 bases lay in between. The CDR3 consists of 14 residues. The germline V gene encodes CDR1 SGHTA and CDR2 FQGNSA. CDR3 loop: CASSLVPWRETQYF. As DNA, the CDR3 is TGTGCCAGCAGCTTAGTCCCCTGGAGGGAGACCCAGTACTTC.

The chain links TRBV2 to TRBJ1-5, with TRBD1 matching over 8 bases. CDR1 SNHLY and CDR2 FYNNEI come from the germline V gene. The ends lost 3 bases at V and 5 bases at J; junction bases unmatched: 0. The CDR3 consists of 13 residues. In DNA, the CDR3 is TGTGCCAGCAGTGAGGGACAGGATCAGCCCCAGCATTTT. Translated: CASSEGQDQPQHF.

The rearrangement links TRBV3-1 (or the pseudogene TRBV3-2) to TRBJ1-1; D is uncertain. V was pared by 4 bases and J by 4 bases, with 16 bases between. The CDR3 length is 15 residues. CDR1 LGHDT and CDR2 YNNKEL come from the germline V gene (reference sequence). The CDR3 protein is CASSPEEGLATEAFF. Written as DNA, the CDR3 is TGTGCCAGCAGCCCCGAGGAGGGCCTAGCCACTGAAGCTTTCTTT.

The chain links TRBV19 to TRBJ2-2; 9 bases are shared with TRBD1. V trimming: 4 bases; J trimming: 6 bases; junction bases outside the gene matches: 18. CDR1 and CDR2 (germline): LNHDA, SQIVND (reference sequence). The CDR3 length is 19 residues. This CDR3 reads CASSTSRVAGTGYPGELFF. CDR3 nucleotides: TGTGCCAGTAGTACCTCTAGGGTGGCCGGGACAGGGTATCCCGGGGAGCTGTTTTTT. Full variable domain (missing parts from reference TRBV19 and TRBJ2-2): DGGITQSPKYLFRKEGQNVTLSCEQNLNHDAMYWYRQDPGQGLRLIYYSQIVNDFQKGDIAEGYSVSREKKESFPLTVTSAQKNPTAFYLCASSTSRVAGTGYPGELFFGEGSRLTVL.

The V gene is TRBV5-6, the J gene TRBJ2-5, with 11 bases aligning to TRBD2. The CDR3 has 17 amino acids. Unmatched junction bases numbered 11, after V lost 3 bases and J lost 4 bases. Germline CDR1 and CDR2: SGHDT and YYEEEE. The CDR3 reads CASSSNLAGGPRETQYF. CDR3 sequence (DNA): TGTGCCAGCAGCTCTAACTTAGCGGGGGGGCCGAGAGAGACCCAGTACTTC.

The chain recombines TRBV7-2 with TRBJ1-2; 9 bases are shared with TRBD1. The V gene end was trimmed by 5 bases and the J gene end by 4 bases; junction bases not matched to a gene: 5. The CDR3 loop spans 14 amino acids. Germline values: CDR1 SGHTA, CDR2 FQGNSA. The CDR3 DNA sequence: TGTGCCAGCAGCCCCGGGACAGGGAGCTATGGCTACACCTTC. It is translated as CASSPGTGSYGYTF.

The DNA for the CDR3 is TGTGCCAGCTCACCAACGGCAGGGAGAGGCTACACCTTC. Protein product: CASSPTAGRGYTF. V is TRBV18 and J is TRBJ1-2; possibly TRBD1 for D (5 bases). The V gene's germline CDR1 is KGHSH and CDR2 LQKENI. CDR3 length: 13 residues. V shed 2 bases and J shed 8 bases, with 12 bases lying between them.

The V gene is TRBV11-2, the J gene TRBJ2-7; the D is unclear. The CDR3 spans 9 residues. V lost 7 bases to trimming and J lost 3 bases, with 1 base between them. Per germline, CDR1 SGHAT and CDR2 FQNNGV. The DNA for the CDR3 is TGTGCCAGCAACTACGAGCAGTACTTC. This sequence encodes CASNYEQYF.

The chain combines TRBV7-8 with TRBJ1-2; 8 bases align to TRBD1. Per germline, CDR1 SGHVS and CDR2 FQNEAQ. The CDR3 loop spans 15 amino acids. The trim removed 5 bases at V and 4 bases at J, leaving 9 bases unmatched. For the CDR3, the DNA is TGTGCCAGCAGCGCCCGCAGGGGGCACGGCTATGGCTACACCTTC. Translated: CASSARRGHGYGYTF.